A selection of T cell receptor beta chains follows, all from one sample in a study of radiotherapy plus CTLA-4 blockade in lung cancer. Clones were read by immunoSEQ multiplex PCR, and TCRdb kept only the in-frame ones, dropping some. Here the sample spans more than 95,000 clones, under 85% being singletons. The source was peripheral blood, collected from a patient treated with radiotherapy plus ipilimumab. All receptors come from a human donor with non-small cell lung cancer who had a partial response to radiotherapy plus ipilimumab. Some clones in this sample may be carry-over from other donors' samples. Each CDR3 is given with its conserved first and last residue. Fields, in order: J gene, V gene, CDR3 protein.

J gene: TRBJ1-5; V gene: TRBV2; CDR3 protein: CASTITRNNQPQHF
J gene: .; V gene: TRBV5-8; CDR3 protein: CASNRVGPSSYEQYF
J gene: TRBJ2-1; V gene: TRBV6-1; CDR3 protein: CASSGQGTGNEQFF
J gene: TRBJ2-5; V gene: TRBV11-2; CDR3 protein: CASSLDWAETQYF
J gene: TRBJ1-2; V gene: TRBV7-3; CDR3 protein: CASSLQGLGYTF
J gene: TRBJ1-5; V gene: TRBV15; CDR3 protein: CATSRTIGAGRDNQPQHF
J gene: TRBJ2-5; V gene: TRBV12-5; CDR3 protein: CASGKGQPATQYF
J gene: .; V gene: TRBV10-1; CDR3 protein: CASSDPSSYEQYF
J gene: TRBJ1-5; V gene: TRBV7-2; CDR3 protein: CASSLQGLSNQPQHF
J gene: TRBJ2-3; V gene: TRBV9; CDR3 protein: CASSVYLITDTQYF
J gene: TRBJ2-3; V gene: TRBV10-2; CDR3 protein: CASSHPLAGKDTQYF
J gene: TRBJ1-3; V gene: TRBV5-8; CDR3 protein: CASSLARGGNTIYF
J gene: TRBJ1-5; V gene: TRBV6-6; CDR3 protein: CASSMTGSNQPQHF
J gene: TRBJ2-3; V gene: TRBV5-1; CDR3 protein: CASGETGGFTDTQYF
J gene: TRBJ2-1; V gene: TRBV10-3; CDR3 protein: CAISAGLAGVDEQFF
J gene: TRBJ1-3; V gene: TRBV2; CDR3 protein: CASSTGPASGNTIYF
J gene: TRBJ2-7; V gene: TRBV5-4; CDR3 protein: CASSLDNYEQYF
J gene: TRBJ2-1; V gene: TRBV5-1; CDR3 protein: CASSRTSGSSEQFF
J gene: TRBJ2-1; V gene: TRBV15; CDR3 protein: CATSRGQGYNEQFF
J gene: TRBJ1-2; V gene: TRBV19; CDR3 protein: CASSQGQGAFYGYTF
J gene: TRBJ2-5; V gene: TRBV11-1; CDR3 protein: CASSRTVQTQYF
J gene: TRBJ2-7; V gene: TRBV7-2; CDR3 protein: CASSLRAGLAAYEQYF
J gene: TRBJ2-7; V gene: TRBV6-5; CDR3 protein: CASSYSIPGSYEQYF
J gene: TRBJ2-7; V gene: TRBV7-8; CDR3 protein: CASSLAVLAGGPYEQYF
J gene: TRBJ2-5; V gene: TRBV6-5; CDR3 protein: CASTNSGTETQYF
J gene: TRBJ2-1; V gene: TRBV27; CDR3 protein: CASSHLNEQFF
J gene: TRBJ2-5; V gene: TRBV19; CDR3 protein: CASQLRDSPRNQETQYF
J gene: TRBJ2-2; V gene: TRBV7-6; CDR3 protein: CASSYRTSGYTGELFF
J gene: TRBJ1-1; V gene: TRBV29-1; CDR3 protein: CSVYFAENTEAFF
J gene: TRBJ2-5; V gene: TRBV7-7; CDR3 protein: CASSVAGAGETQYF
J gene: TRBJ1-5; V gene: TRBV19; CDR3 protein: CASRPRDSLNQPQHF
J gene: TRBJ2-3; V gene: TRBV18; CDR3 protein: CASRSPSGSSTDTQYF
J gene: TRBJ1-2; V gene: TRBV9; CDR3 protein: CASSEGGGAGYTF
J gene: TRBJ2-3; V gene: TRBV11-2; CDR3 protein: CASSPLTSTDTQYF
J gene: TRBJ2-5; V gene: TRBV5-1; CDR3 protein: CASSLVPGGMETQYF
J gene: TRBJ1-1; V gene: TRBV6-1; CDR3 protein: CASAHRGISTEAFF
J gene: TRBJ1-6; V gene: TRBV7-6; CDR3 protein: CASSLGQARSPLHF
J gene: TRBJ2-7; V gene: TRBV19; CDR3 protein: CASSTQLGGYEQYF
J gene: TRBJ1-1; V gene: TRBV5-1; CDR3 protein: CASSLEQGMNTEAFF
J gene: TRBJ2-1; V gene: TRBV11-3; CDR3 protein: CASSSRASAGTGGSNEQFF
J gene: TRBJ1-1; V gene: TRBV2; CDR3 protein: CASSGLRDREGENTEAFF
J gene: TRBJ2-2; V gene: TRBV27; CDR3 protein: CASRTRDRGPNTGELFF
J gene: .; V gene: TRBV19; CDR3 protein: CASRSPGLTYEQYF
J gene: TRBJ2-5; V gene: TRBV6-1; CDR3 protein: CASSRGLGEGETQYF
J gene: TRBJ2-3; V gene: TRBV27; CDR3 protein: CASSFMGQSTDTQYF
J gene: TRBJ1-5; V gene: TRBV28; CDR3 protein: CATEGRTGIPWGNQPQHF
J gene: TRBJ2-5; V gene: TRBV4-2; CDR3 protein: CASSQDPSGAGQETQYF
J gene: TRBJ2-5; V gene: TRBV10-3; CDR3 protein: CAISDHQNRGKETQYF
J gene: TRBJ2-5; V gene: TRBV6-5; CDR3 protein: CASRLVVSETQYF
J gene: TRBJ2-6; V gene: TRBV6-5; CDR3 protein: CASRGALSGTNVLTF
J gene: TRBJ2-3; V gene: TRBV11-3; CDR3 protein: CASSIGGGAPDTQYF
J gene: TRBJ1-6; V gene: TRBV19; CDR3 protein: CASSIGEGARSPLHF
J gene: TRBJ1-5; V gene: TRBV6-5; CDR3 protein: CASSSDRNQPQHF
J gene: TRBJ2-7; V gene: TRBV18; CDR3 protein: CASSRDRAYEQYF
J gene: .; V gene: TRBV6-6; CDR3 protein: CASSPGQGANYEQYF
J gene: TRBJ2-7; V gene: TRBV6-6; CDR3 protein: CASRLLADSYEQYF
J gene: TRBJ2-4; V gene: TRBV19; CDR3 protein: CASSIDGRGSGLGKNIQYF
J gene: TRBJ2-2; V gene: TRBV29-1; CDR3 protein: CSVERGGAGGTGELFF